The 13 T cell receptor beta chains below all came from one sample that was sequenced in a study of shared clonotypes between healthy human individuals. The table came from immunoSEQ multiplex PCR; TCRdb's copy has only in-frame clones and leaves some out. Of 1,500,000 or so clones listed, roughly 96% are singletons. Sequencing used naive CD4+ T cells sorted from blood. The subset: CD45RA+ positively selected. The receptors derive from a man aged 25 to 45 in good health.

The chain combines TRBV29-1 with TRBJ2-5; weak D call: TRBD1 (5 bases). This CDR3 is 14 amino acids long. CDR1 is SQVTM, CDR2 ANQGSEA, per germline. V lost 4 bases and J lost 4, with 16 bases in between. CDR3 sequence: CSVAKGQGAETQYF. CDR3 in DNA: TGCAGCGTTGCTAAGGGGCAGGGTGCAGAGACCCAGTACTTC.

The chain links TRBV4-1 to TRBJ1-5, with D maybe TRBD1 (5 bases). This CDR3 has 13 amino acids. Trimming shortened V by 0 bases and J by 9 bases, and 9 bases separated the two germline ends. Germline assignment: CDR1 MGHRA and CDR2 YSYEKL. This CDR3 reads CASSQDREPPQHF. The CDR3 nucleotides are TGCGCCAGCAGCCAAGACAGGGAGCCGCCCCAGCATTTT.

The V and J genes are TRBV30 and TRBJ2-3, with 11 nucleotides matching TRBD2. Germline loops: CDR1 GTSNPN, CDR2 SVGIG (reference sequence). The CDR3 has 20 residues. Trimming at V came to 2 bases and at J to 4 bases, leaving 20 bases not matched to a gene. This CDR3 is CAWSSSGLAVFQAVSDTQYF. CDR3 coding DNA: TGTGCCTGGAGTTCATCGGGACTAGCGGTTTTTCAAGCGGTCTCAGATACGCAGTATTTT.

The chain joins TRBV7-2 to TRBJ1-4; 8 bases line up with TRBD1. Unmatched junction bases numbered 5, after V lost 2 bases and J lost 0 bases. Germline-derived CDR1 and CDR2 are SGHTA and FQGNSA. The CDR3 is 17 amino acids. CDR3 nucleotides: TGTGCCAGCAGCTTACAGGGACAGGATGCAACTAATGAAAAACTGTTTTTT. It codes for CASSLQGQDATNEKLFF.

This CDR3 is CASGLGLAHNEQFF. The CDR3 coding sequence is TGTGCTAGTGGTCTCGGACTAGCCCACAATGAGCAGTTCTTC. V gene TRBV12-5 combines with J gene TRBJ2-1, with 8 positions matching TRBD2. The CDR3 loop spans 14 amino acids. V shed 5 bases and J 5 bases; nucleotides not matched to a gene: 5. Germline CDR1 and CDR2: LGHNT and FRNRAP.

The gene calls are TRBV20-1 and TRBJ1-1; D uncertain. The CDR3 totals 11 residues. The V gene's germline CDR1 is DFQATT and CDR2 SNEGSKA (reference sequence). V shed 0 bases and J shed 8 bases, with 7 bases lying between them. The CDR3 loop reads CSARDRKEAFF. The CDR3 coding sequence is TGCAGTGCTAGAGATCGAAAGGAAGCTTTCTTT.

CDR3 in DNA: TGTGCCGCGTCGGTTATGAACACTGAAGCTTTCTTT. Amino acids: CAASVMNTEAFF. This chain uses TRBV2 with TRBJ1-1; D call uncertain. V lost 11 bases and J lost 0, with 10 bases in between. Germline V gene data show CDR1 as SNHLY and CDR2 as FYNNEI. This CDR3 region has 12 residues.

The genes are TRBV28 and TRBJ2-7; TRBD2 aligns across 9 bases. J lost 2 bases, V lost 10 bases, and 15 bases had no gene match. CDR3 size: 16 residues. The V gene's germline CDR1 is MDHEN and CDR2 SYDVKM. CDR3 in amino acids: CATEALGSGRTYEQYF. CDR3 DNA sequence: TGTGCCACCGAAGCCTTGGGTAGCGGGAGAACCTACGAGCAGTACTTC.

The chain is built from TRBV4-1 and TRBJ2-2; the D gene could be TRBD1 or TRBD2 (5 bases each). Germline assignment: CDR1 MGHRA and CDR2 YSYEKL. This CDR3 contains 14 residues. With 0 bases removed from V and 10 bases from J, the gap between germline ends came to 12 bases. The CDR3 sequence: CASSQEDWGKELFF. The CDR3 DNA follows: TGCGCCAGCAGCCAAGAAGATTGGGGGAAGGAGCTGTTTTTT.

This clone was recorded only once. The chain recombines TRBV5-1 with TRBJ2-1; 8 bases map to TRBD1. CDR1 SGHRS and CDR2 YFSETQ come from the germline V gene. V trimming: 4 bases; J trimming: 8 bases; junction bases outside the gene matches: 8. The CDR3 totals 14 residues. The CDR3 nucleotides are TGCGCCAGCAGCACCGGACAGGGCCCGTATGAGCAGTTCTTC. Translation: CASSTGQGPYEQFF.

The chain has TRBV2 and TRBJ2-4; no clear D gene. CDR3 size: 13 residues. With 2 bases removed from V and 4 bases from J, the gap between germline ends came to 6 bases. The germline gives CDR1 SNHLY, CDR2 FYNNEI. The CDR3 loop is CASSELQKNIQYF. As DNA, the CDR3 is TGTGCCAGCAGTGAACTACAGAAAAACATTCAGTACTTC.

In DNA, the CDR3 is TGTGCCTGGAGCCCCGGGGGCGGCGGTATGTACTTC. Protein: CAWSPGGGGMYF. The chain uses TRBV30 and TRBJ2-7; D possibly matches TRBD1 or TRBD2 (6 bases each). V was pared by 3 bases and J by 12 bases, with 18 bases between. Germline V gene lookup returns CDR1 GTSNPN and CDR2 SVGIG (reference sequence). The CDR3 contains 12 residues.

CDR3 loop: CASTIHHSGSYGYTF. Here the CDR3 DNA reads TGTGCCAGCACTATACACCATTCCGGGTCCTATGGCTACACCTTC. The chain carries TRBV6-1 and TRBJ1-2; D is unresolved. The germline V gene has CDR1 MNHNS and CDR2 SASEGT. This CDR3 is 15 amino acids long. Trimming removed 7 bases from V and 4 bases from J, with 19 bases in between.